This TCR beta chain was recovered during a study of blood T cell repertoires in COVID-19. The CDR3 is 14 residues long. Between the trimmed V and J ends, which lost 11 bases and 2 bases, there was a span of 17 bases. CDR1 and CDR2 (germline): MNHEY, SVGAGI. This table comes from immunoSEQ multiplex PCR, and its TCRdb copy is limited to in-frame clones, with some not included. The sample has about 200,000 clones; 70% to 90% are singletons. Sequenced input: peripheral blood. The origin of this receptor is a man aged 55-75 years with active or convalescent COVID-19. This rearrangement joins TRBV6-5 to TRBJ2-3; D is ambiguous. The CDR3 DNA reads TGTGCCTCCCGGATTCGGCAGGTCACAGATACGCAGTATTTT. This encodes CASRIRQVTDTQYF.